Each of the 21 T cell receptor beta chains below was sequenced from the same sample in a study of T cells after yellow fever vaccination. A single record per CDR3 protein comes from TCRdb applying MiXCR to the 5' RACE reads. The table includes about 150,000 distinct CDR3 sequences, 5% to 8% detected once. The source material was CD4+ T cells sorted from PBMCs, sampled 10 days after the yellow fever booster vaccination. The receptor source for this set is a man between 25 and 39 years old who received the YFV17D yellow fever vaccine.

On this clonotype: A much larger clone lies one base from this, so it may be a read error. The J gene is TRBJ2-2, the V gene TRBV10-3; 7 nucleotides align to TRBD1. The CDR3 length is 14 residues. Trimming at V came to 5 bases and at J to 8 bases, leaving 8 bases not matched to a gene. Per the germline V gene, CDR1 is ENHRY and CDR2 is SYGVKD. The DNA for the CDR3 is TGTGCCATCAGTTATGAAAGGGACAGTGGGGAGCTGTTTTTT. Its protein product is CAISYERDSGELFF.

This clonotype was detected many times. The chain couples TRBV7-2 to TRBJ2-1, with D possibly being TRBD1 (6 bases). The CDR3 contains 12 residues. The germline CDR1 and CDR2 sequences are SGHTA and FQGNSA. Trimming took 6 bases from V and 10 from J, leaving 13 bases between them. The CDR3: CASSPGDLEQFF. In DNA form, the CDR3 reads TGTGCCAGCAGTCCAGGGGATTTAGAGCAGTTCTTC.

This clonotype was found a few times. V gene TRBV7-2 combines with J gene TRBJ2-5; D ambiguous. The CDR3 is made up of 12 amino acids. CDR1 is SGHTA and CDR2 is FQGNSA in the germline V gene. With 5 bases removed from V and 3 bases from J, the gap between germline ends came to 7 bases. The CDR3 here is CASSQDKETQYF. CDR3 bases: TGTGCCAGCAGCCAAGATAAAGAGACCCAGTACTTC.

This clonotype showed up many times. The V and J genes are TRBV7-2 and TRBJ1-1; D might be TRBD1 (5 bases). The germline gives CDR1 SGHTA, CDR2 FQGNSA. The CDR3 extends over 12 amino acids. Trimming pared 2 bases from V and 12 bases from J, leaving 13 bases between. CDR3: CASSLTAGRTFF. In DNA, the CDR3 is TGTGCCAGCAGCTTAACGGCAGGGAGAACTTTCTTT.

This clonotype occurred many times. The rearrangement uses TRBV5-1 and TRBJ2-3; no clear D. This CDR3 has 15 residues. Trimming took 1 base from V and 6 from J, leaving 15 bases between them. From germline, CDR1 is SGHRS and CDR2 YFSETQ. CDR3 amino acids: CASSLSRSRLDTQYF. As DNA, the CDR3 is TGCGCCAGCAGCTTGAGTCGGTCTCGTTTGGATACGCAGTATTTT. The whole variable domain, filled in from reference TRBV5-1 and TRBJ2-3, reads KAGVTQTPRYLIKTRGQQVTLSCSPISGHRSVSWYQQTPGQGLQFLFEYFSETQRNKGNFPGRFSGRQFSNSRSEMNVSTLELGDSALYLCASSLSRSRLDTQYFGPGTRLTVL.

This clonotype turned up a few times. The chain recombines TRBV29-1 with TRBJ2-3; D gene unclear. CDR3 length equals 13 residues. The ends were cut back, 1 base at V and 6 bases at J, with 11 bases in the middle. CDR1 and CDR2 (germline): SQVTM, ANQGSEA. This CDR3 reads CSVEAMERDTQYF. The CDR3 nucleotides are TGCAGCGTTGAAGCCATGGAGAGGGATACGCAGTATTTT.

This clonotype showed up many times. The V and J genes are TRBV29-1 and TRBJ2-1, with 13 bases lining up with TRBD2. Germline V gene data show CDR1 as SQVTM and CDR2 as ANQGSEA. CDR3 length: 13 residues. V dropped 8 bases and J dropped 14; count of bases not matched to a gene: 12. CDR3 sequence: CSIRTSGSLEEFF. CDR3 DNA sequence: TGCAGCATACGGACTAGCGGGAGCTTGGAGGAGTTCTTC.

In this sample, this clonotype turned up many times. The J gene is TRBJ2-1, the V gene TRBV12-3 or TRBV12-4; the D gene is possibly TRBD2 (6 bases). The V end lost 5 bases, the J end lost 0 bases, and 11 bases lay between the germline ends. The CDR3 contains 15 residues. CDR3 amino acids: CASSKTRSSYNEQFF. The CDR3 DNA sequence: TGTGCCAGCAGTAAGACTAGGAGCTCCTACAATGAGCAGTTCTTC.

At least ten counts were recorded for this clonotype. The V call is TRBV5-1, the J call TRBJ2-2; 12 bases line up with TRBD2. The J segment lost 4 bases and the V segment lost 4 bases, leaving 5 bases of the junction unmatched. Germline V lookup: CDR1 SGHRS, CDR2 YFSETQ. This CDR3 has 16 residues. DNA of the CDR3: TGCGCCAGCAGCGCCGGACTAGCGGGGAGCACCGGGGAGCTGTTTTTT. It translates to CASSAGLAGSTGELFF.

On this clonotype itself: With a much larger clone just one base away, this may be a read error. This chain joins TRBV5-1 and TRBJ2-2; TRBD1 agrees at 7 bases. Germline V CDR1 and CDR2: SGHRS, YFSETQ. This CDR3 is built from 15 residues. The CDR3, as DNA: TGCGCCAGCAGTTTTACAGGGGACCACACCAGGGAGCTGTTTTTT. Residues: CASSFTGDHTRELFF.

A note on this clonotype: A single base separates this from a much larger clone, so it may be a read error. This rearrangement joins TRBV7-2 to TRBJ1-1; D remains ambiguous. Germline-derived CDR1 and CDR2 are SGHTA and FQGNSA. V gave up 5 bases and J gave up 5 bases, with 15 bases separating them. The CDR3 covers 14 residues. The CDR3 nucleotides read TGTGCCAGCAGCCGTGGGGATTGGAAGACTGAAGCTTTCTTT. Translation: CASSRGDWKTEAFF.

Only one count was recorded for this clonotype. CDR3 amino acids: CASSLLNSYNEQFF. The DNA for the CDR3 is TGTGCCAGCAGCTTGCTAAATAGCTACAATGAGCAGTTCTTC. The chain is built from TRBV5-6 and TRBJ2-1; D is ambiguous. Trimming left V 1 base short and J 3 bases short, with 8 bases between. CDR3 length equals 14 residues. From germline, CDR1 is SGHDT and CDR2 YYEEEE.

This clonotype was seen repeatedly, ten times or more. The gene calls are TRBV7-2 and TRBJ2-7; no clear D gene. Germline assignment: CDR1 SGHTA and CDR2 FQGNSA. The CDR3 consists of 15 residues. Trimming took off 1 base at V and 2 bases at J, with 12 bases between the two ends. The CDR3 nucleotides are TGTGCCAGCAGCTTAGTTTCGGTTAGTCCCTACGAGCAGTACTTC. Protein: CASSLVSVSPYEQYF.

The table lists this clonotype with many counts. This rearrangement joins TRBV3-1 to TRBJ2-7; tentative D call: TRBD2 (6 bases). The CDR3 totals 17 residues. The V gene lost 2 bases and the J gene lost 2 bases, with 19 bases spanning the gap. Germline assignment: CDR1 LGHDT and CDR2 YNNKEL (reference sequence). CDR3 protein: CASSQSALTSRAYEQYF. The CDR3, as DNA: TGTGCCAGCAGCCAAAGTGCCCTGACTAGTAGGGCCTACGAGCAGTACTTC.

This clonotype was found many times. The chain employs TRBV11-3 and TRBJ2-1; TRBD2 aligns across 8 bases. V was pared by 4 bases and J by 4 bases, with 9 bases of the junction left unmatched. Looked up from germline, CDR1 is SGHNT and CDR2 is YENEEA. CDR3 length equals 16 residues. CDR3 amino acids: CASSWGGGTSYNEQFF. The CDR3 bases are TGTGCCAGCAGCTGGGGGGGCGGGACTAGTTACAATGAGCAGTTCTTC.

As to this clonotype: Compared with germline, one end of the junction differs, possibly owing to a read error. V is TRBV6-5 and J is TRBJ2-5, with D possibly matching TRBD2 (6 bases). CDR1 MNHEY and CDR2 SVGAGI come from the germline V gene. The CDR3 covers 13 residues. The CDR3 is CASSYRGGETLYF. The CDR3 nucleotides read TGTGCCAGCAGTTACAGGGGAGGTGAGACCCTGTACTTC.

This clonotype appeared a few times. As DNA, the CDR3 is TGTGCCTGGAGTGTACCTCGGACAGGGGCAGAGACCCAGTACTTC. Translated: CAWSVPRTGAETQYF. The chain carries TRBV30 and TRBJ2-5; 9 bases fit TRBD1. The J segment lost 4 bases and the V segment lost 0 bases, leaving 6 bases of the junction unmatched. Germline lookup yields CDR1 GTSNPN and CDR2 SVGIG (reference sequence). This CDR3 has 15 residues.

This clonotype was detected once. This may come from a read error, since a much larger clone is one base off. This chain connects TRBV7-2 to TRBJ2-5, with TRBD2 matching 11 bases. The CDR3 contains 16 residues. Germline values: CDR1 SGHTA, CDR2 FQGNSA. J lost 4 bases, V lost 5 bases, and 9 bases had no gene match. The CDR3 DNA is TGTGCCAGCAGCCTCCTAGCGGGGGGTTTAATAGAGACCCAGTACTTC. Protein sequence: CASSLLAGGLIETQYF.

V usage is TRBV7-9 and J usage is TRBJ2-1; 10 bases fit TRBD2. J lost 3 bases, V lost 10 bases, and 9 bases had no gene match. The CDR3 length is 15 residues. Looked up from germline, CDR1 is SEHNR and CDR2 is FQNEAQ (reference sequence). The CDR3 nucleotides read TGTGCCACCGGCGTAGCGGGAGGCCGCTACAATGAGCAGTTCTTC. Amino acids: CATGVAGGRYNEQFF.

This clonotype was found many times. This chain joins TRBV20-1 and TRBJ2-7; D may be TRBD1 (6 bases). Trimming removed 6 bases at V and 5 bases at J, with 20 bases between. CDR3 size: 14 residues. Germline-derived CDR1 and CDR2 are DFQATT and SNEGSKA (reference sequence). CDR3: CSANLGARSNEQYF. CDR3 in DNA: TGCAGTGCGAACCTGGGGGCCCGGTCCAACGAGCAGTACTTC.

The J gene is TRBJ2-1, the V gene TRBV20-1; 9 bases align to TRBD2. The CDR3 covers 18 residues. The V gene's germline CDR1 is DFQATT and CDR2 SNEGSKA (reference sequence). Losses at the gene ends were 1 base for V and 9 bases for J; bases not matched to a gene: 19. Here the CDR3 DNA reads TGCAGTGCTAGAGGAGGGGGCGGTCTAGCGGGATCCCTGGGTGAGCAGTTCTTC. This gives the protein CSARGGGGLAGSLGEQFF.